These T cell receptor beta chains were read from a single sample in a study of spatial heterogeneity in lung cancer. TCRdb re-analysed the 5' RACE reads in MiXCR, keeping a single row per CDR3 protein. This sample has 65,000 to 85,000 distinct CDR3 sequences, with more than 15% found just once. The sample here was PBMCs, taken at surgery. The receptors were gathered from a male donor with early-stage non-small cell lung cancer. The conserved cysteine and the conserved F or W are not part of the CDR3 here. Not every row has a clone size; where given, it reads once, few, many or a size class.

>TRBJ2-5|TRBV6-5|.
ASRMSGRGETQY
>TRBJ2-3|TRBV20-1|few
SATSVGTDTQY
>TRBJ2-2|TRBV29-1|few
SVVTSGTGELF
>TRBJ2-7|TRBV27|few
ASWTDPPYEQY
>TRBJ2-3|TRBV20-1|.
SATLAGEVGTDTQY
>TRBJ1-1|TRBV6-5|many
ASQGDRASTEAF
>TRBJ2-2|TRBV20-1|many
SARDLAGGPGRELF
>TRBJ1-1|TRBV11-3|few
ASSLEGDTEAF
>TRBJ2-1|TRBV6-6|few
ASSTQAVLSYNEQF
>TRBJ2-1|TRBV10-3|.
ASDTGDIRNEQF
>TRBJ2-4|TRBV7-9|few
ASSLRGSKNIQY
>TRBJ1-1|TRBV7-2|many
ASSVDRDTRSEAF
>TRBJ1-4|TRBV19|.
ASRKERLGEKLF
>TRBJ2-7|TRBV11-3|.
ASSLDPYSNRIYEQY
>TRBJ1-4|TRBV19|.
ASSSGTATNEKLF
>TRBJ2-1|TRBV20-1|.
SACPGQGSYNEQF
>TRBJ2-7|TRBV5-6|.
ASSNLQGSEQY
>TRBJ1-1|TRBV28|.
ASSLADLIMNTEAF
>TRBJ2-1|TRBV7-9|few
ASSLAGARNEQF
>TRBJ2-7|TRBV5-1|medium-sized
ASSLAGRSSYEQY
>TRBJ2-3|TRBV30|.
AWSGVKGAGTQY
>TRBJ2-2|TRBV5-1|few
ASRSREDGELF
>TRBJ1-6|TRBV6-6|few
ASHQNSPLH
>TRBJ2-4|TRBV6-6|.
ASSRRLAKNIQY
>TRBJ2-5|TRBV7-2|few
ASSARQEETQY
>TRBJ2-3|TRBV5-1|many
ASSLWSGSTDTQY
>TRBJ2-3|TRBV29-1|many
SANSETDTQY
>TRBJ2-1|TRBV10-3|few
AIKGGSYNEQF
>TRBJ2-1|TRBV6-1|.
ASSERLKEGRTYNEQF
>TRBJ1-2|TRBV7-9|.
ASSLPARDHKDPQGNGYT
>TRBJ1-4|TRBV4-1|.
ASSFRTTGAPEKLF
>TRBJ2-5|TRBV24-1|many
ATSRGGGPLETQY
>TRBJ1-6|TRBV5-1|.
ASTLDRSSYNSPLH
>TRBJ2-1|TRBV4-3|few
ASSQDRQNPYNEQF
>TRBJ1-1|TRBV6-5|few
ASSHVNEAF
>TRBJ1-4|TRBV5-1|few
ASSLAGATNEKLF
>TRBJ2-2|TRBV6-5|many
ASSPEGIGLRELF
>TRBJ2-7|TRBV6-5|.
ASSRPSYEQY
>TRBJ2-3|TRBV20-1|.
SARDYREVTDTQY
>TRBJ2-3|TRBV4-3|.
ASSQAQASDTQY
>TRBJ1-6|TRBV12-3/TRBV12-4|few
ASTMGPYNSPLH
>TRBJ2-1|TRBV6-6|few
ASSRGLSRSSNEQF
>TRBJ2-1|TRBV29-1|.
SVELLGGNEQF
>TRBJ1-3|TRBV5-1|many
ASSRGSLSGNTIY
>TRBJ1-4|TRBV28|few
ASSIPAMPNEKLF
>TRBJ1-4|TRBV4-3|.
ASSQVPVEKLF
>TRBJ1-2|TRBV29-1|.
SVASGANYGYT
>TRBJ2-7|TRBV18|few
ASSPPGDPFEQY
>TRBJ2-3|TRBV6-2/TRBV6-3|.
ASRPGQFFTDTQY
>TRBJ2-3|TRBV7-2|few
ASSPGTSTDTQY